Included here is one T cell receptor (beta chain) sequence, with context. Antigen unknown. The germline V gene has CDR1 LGHNA and CDR2 YSLEER. Trimming took off 0 bases at V and 5 bases at J, with 8 bases between the two ends. The CDR3 has 14 residues. Assay used: immunoSEQ multiplex PCR; TCRdb lists only in-frame clones, some missing. The sample includes some 160,000 clones, around 88% of them seen just once. The entry originates in a study of T cell responses to AZD1222 COVID-19 vaccine. General study results and limits: No repertoire was sampled before or during the peak T cell response, only after it.

This TCR was recovered from an adult who received the AZD1222 COVID-19 vaccine. The V gene is TRBV4-3, the J gene TRBJ1-5; D unresolved. Specimen: peripheral blood, collected 28 days after the second AZD1222 dose. The CDR3: CASSQDEKYQPQHF. CDR3 nucleotide sequence: TGCGCCAGCAGCCAAGATGAGAAGTATCAGCCCCAGCATTTT.